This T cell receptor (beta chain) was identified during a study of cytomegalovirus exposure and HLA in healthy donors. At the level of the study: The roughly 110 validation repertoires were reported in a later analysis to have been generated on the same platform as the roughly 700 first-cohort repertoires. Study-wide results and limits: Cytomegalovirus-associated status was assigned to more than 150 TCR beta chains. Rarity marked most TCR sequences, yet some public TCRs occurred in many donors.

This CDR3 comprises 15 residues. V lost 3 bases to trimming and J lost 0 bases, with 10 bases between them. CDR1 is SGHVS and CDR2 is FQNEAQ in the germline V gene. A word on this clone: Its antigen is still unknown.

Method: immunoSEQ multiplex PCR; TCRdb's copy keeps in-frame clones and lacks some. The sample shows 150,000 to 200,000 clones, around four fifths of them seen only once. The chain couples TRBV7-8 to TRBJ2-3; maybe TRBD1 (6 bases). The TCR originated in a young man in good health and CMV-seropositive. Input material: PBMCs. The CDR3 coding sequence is TGTGCCAGCAGCTTCGGGGACACTAGCACAGATACGCAGTATTTT. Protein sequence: CASSFGDTSTDTQYF.